A single T cell receptor (beta chain) is shown here with its context. Its antigen is as yet unknown. The sample comes from a study of T cells in Graves' hyperthyroidism and ophthalmopathy. Turning to the study itself: Upon initial diagnosis and before any treatment, peripheral blood was collected. Study results and caveats: Ophthalmopathy was predicted by the model a median of around 5.9 months ahead of onset. Expanded thyroid clonotypes (above 0.001) were mostly also found in blood.

PBMCs came from 7.5 to 10 ml fresh peripheral blood. Germline V gives CDR1 SGDLS, CDR2 YYNGEE. The CDR3 is 17 amino acids. Trimming at V came to 4 bases and at J to 0 bases, leaving 5 bases not matched to a gene. Using RNA transcripts as the source, TCR beta CDR3 regions were amplified. HTBI primers were employed in a first-round RT-PCR of the TCR CDR3. TCRdb re-analysed the multiplex PCR reads in MiXCR, keeping a single row per CDR3 protein. Among over 400,000 distinct CDR3 sequences, approximately 14% were seen once, and the ten largest hold roughly 13%. The chain carries TRBV9 and TRBJ2-2, with 11 bases fitting TRBD2. This TCR derives from a man younger than 35 with Graves' ophthalmopathy. Specimen: blood. CDR3 DNA: TGTGCCAGCAGCCTCACTAGCGGGAGCTCGAACACCGGGGAGCTGTTTTTT. Amino acids: CASSLTSGSSNTGELFF.